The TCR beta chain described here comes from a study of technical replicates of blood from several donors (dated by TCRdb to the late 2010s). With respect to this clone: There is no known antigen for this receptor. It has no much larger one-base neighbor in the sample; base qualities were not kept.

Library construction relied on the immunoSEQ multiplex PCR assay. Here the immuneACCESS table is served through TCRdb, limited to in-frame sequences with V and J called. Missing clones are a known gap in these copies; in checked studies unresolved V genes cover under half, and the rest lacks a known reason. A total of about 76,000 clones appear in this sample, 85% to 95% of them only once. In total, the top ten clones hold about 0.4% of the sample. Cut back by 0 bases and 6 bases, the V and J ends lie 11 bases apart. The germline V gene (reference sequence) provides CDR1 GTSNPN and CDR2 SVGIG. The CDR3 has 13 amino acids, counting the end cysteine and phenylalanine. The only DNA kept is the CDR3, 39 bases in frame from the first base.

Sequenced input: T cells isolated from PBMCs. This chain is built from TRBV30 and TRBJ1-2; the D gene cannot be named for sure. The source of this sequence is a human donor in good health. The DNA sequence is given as TGTGCCTGGAGTGTGGGAGAAGGGAATGGCTACACCTTC. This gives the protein CAWSVGEGNGYTF. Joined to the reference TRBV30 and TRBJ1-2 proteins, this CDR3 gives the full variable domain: SQTIHQWPATLVQPVGSPLSLECTVEGTSNPNLYWYRQAAGRGLQLLFYSVGIGQISSEVPQNLSASRPQDRQFILSSKKLLLSDSGFYLCAWSVGEGNGYTFGSGTRLTVV.